The clone carrying this T cell receptor beta chain was found many times. Germline V CDR1 and CDR2: DFQATT, SNEGSKA (reference sequence). The V gene end was trimmed by 1 base and the J gene end by 1 base; junction bases not matched to a gene: 12. The CDR3 is 17 amino acids. Time point given: newly diagnosed GD, antithyroid drugs for less than 3 months. PBMC RNA served as the TCR library source. It was by American Thyroid Association guidelines that Graves' disease was diagnosed. These data originate in a study of regulatory T cells in long-lasting Graves disease. Study overall: Prior antithyroid drug treatment in newly diagnosed Graves' patients lasted under 3 months.

CDR3 regions were amplified by Arm-PCR using iRepertoire HTBI primers to build TCR beta libraries. TCRdb called the multiplex PCR reads again in MiXCR, with one record for every CDR3 protein. The sample lists 350,000 to 500,000 distinct CDR3 sequences, around 17% occurring once. The same sample was also used in a study of T cells in Graves' hyperthyroidism and ophthalmopathy. As that study records: Lactation, pregnancy, other autoimmune disease or uncontrolled infection led to exclusion of patients. An initial round of RT-PCR targeting the TCR CDR3 relied on the HTBI primer set.

This chain uses TRBV20-1 with TRBJ2-7; 8 nucleotides match TRBD2. The material sequenced was peripheral blood mononuclear cells (PBMCs), taken at new diagnosis, from a patient treated with antithyroid drugs. The sequence derives from a woman younger than 30 with Graves disease. The CDR3 loop reads CSARASVIAGLSYEQYF. The CDR3 coding sequence is TGCAGTGCTAGAGCCAGTGTAATAGCGGGACTTTCCTACGAGCAGTACTTC.